This T cell receptor (beta chain) is drawn from a study of spatial heterogeneity in lung cancer. Study at large: Among detected sequences, beta-chain ones consistently exceeded alpha-chain ones in number. In the raw reads, each unique TCR and UMI combination was present more than ten times on average. Study-level findings and limits: At resection, ubiquitous expanded tumor TCRs appeared in blood more than at follow-up.

Single TCR cDNA molecules each had their own unique molecular identifier. TCRdb recomputed calls from the 5' RACE reads with MiXCR, one row per CDR3 protein. The sample holds 20,000 to 30,000 distinct CDR3 sequences; 5% to 6.5% are singletons and the top ten take around 20%. Turning to this clonotype: Its antigen remains unidentified.

Time point: blood at routine non-recurrence follow-up after resection. Tumor, nontumor lung or frozen PBMC supplied whole RNA that was sequenced unsorted. The source is a male donor with early-stage non-small cell lung cancer. Sequencing used PBMCs, obtained at follow-up.

The CDR3 DNA reads as TGTGCCACGCGACTAGCGCCCTACGAGCAGTACTTC. Protein: CATRLAPYEQYF. The chain has TRBV6-2 or TRBV6-3 and TRBJ2-7; 8 positions match TRBD2. This CDR3 has 12 residues. The V gene end was trimmed by 10 bases and the J gene end by 2 bases; junction bases not matched to a gene: 4. CDR1 and CDR2 from the germline V gene are MNHEY and SVGEGT.